The rows below give T cell receptor beta chains drawn from one sample of a study of T cell changes during pregnancy in multiple sclerosis. Data came from immunoSEQ multiplex PCR; TCRdb stores just in-frame clones and leaves some out. The profile shows around 67,000 clones, 85% to 90% of them singletons. The source was peripheral blood, collected after pregnancy. The source of these receptors is a female donor in good health, enrolled as a control in a pregnancy study. Each CDR3 is given with its conserved first and last residue. Each record gives: V gene, CDR3 protein.

TRBV19,CASSIDGTENQPQHF
TRBV7-2,CASSWATGSPQGYTF
TRBV15,CATSRDKSVGTGELFF
TRBV5-1,CASSPGRRDRETQYF
TRBV6-1,CASSPFGLATYEQYF
TRBV12-5,CASGQGQGRNEQFF
TRBV6-1,CASSDNRDEQYF
TRBV5-1,CASSLEHAGNTIYF
TRBV9,CASSVVGGTGNWNEQFF
TRBV9,CASSVYPGNTIYF
TRBV18,CASSPLGGDTEAFF
TRBV2,CASRGSRGANTEAFF
TRBV13,CASRHRGGNEKLFF
TRBV7-9,CASSLESIGVLTEAFF
TRBV6-5,CASSHSPNYEQYF
TRBV30,CAWSPRGLQETQYF
TRBV19,CASSTRGYNEQFF
TRBV30,CAWEPLGGVNEQFF
TRBV30,CAWSRGLEAFF
TRBV28,CASSLSGPGFSYEQYF
TRBV5-4,CASSEGLAGAEQFF
TRBV1,CTSSQDLPGHPSGNTIYF
TRBV27,CASSSPPGTSGINEQFF
TRBV10-3,CATRGVGGSSEAFF
TRBV9,CASSGGQGSSGANVLTF
TRBV6-6,CASSFWTSGRFEQFF
TRBV10-3,CAIRGTGGYEQYF
TRBV5-6,CASTPSGGGSNTGELFF
TRBV5-1,CASSLAGLAGSGELFF
TRBV2,CARKGTDSYEQYF
TRBV29-1,CSVDSIGYTF
TRBV19,CASSILAASTDTQYF
TRBV30,CAWMREGREQYF
TRBV6-1,CASSALSAGGRGEQYF
TRBV9,CASSVDPAGGLVGELFF
TRBV5-6,CASSTGGYGYTF
TRBV4-1,CASSQRTSGRTDPLYEQYF
TRBV7-2,CASSPRVPGTEAFF
TRBV11-3,CASSLGTGGAEAFF
TRBV7-9,CASSPARDRGTDTQYF
TRBV9,CASSVDWTAKETQYF
TRBV27,CASSSSTGGNQPQHF
TRBV7-9,CASSSRDITIYEQYF
TRBV13,CASSFGQGNSPLHF
TRBV10-3,CATTDANNEQFF
TRBV30,CAWSVEKLRSGNTIYF
TRBV5-6,CASSLVVSEAFF
TRBV10-3,CAISEYTREGTEAFF
TRBV4-2,CASSQDMMDRGNIQYF
TRBV5-1,CASSLDLGQVMNTEAFF
TRBV28,CASSIGTTYEQYF
TRBV7-2,CASSQTLIGNTGELFF
TRBV19,CASRQGETQYF
TRBV4-1,CASSHSTGETYGYTF
TRBV4-3,CASSQEWHSNQPQHF
TRBV9,CASSVVAAGGGYTF
TRBV7-9,CASSESGATYEQYF